The 20 T cell receptor beta chains below come from one sample, sequenced in a study of T cell responses to AZD1222 COVID-19 vaccine. Assay used: immunoSEQ multiplex PCR; TCRdb lists only in-frame clones, some missing. Here the sample spans under 80,000 clones, 65% to 85% being singletons. Specimen: peripheral blood, collected 28 days after the second AZD1222 dose. All receptors come from an adult who received the AZD1222 COVID-19 vaccine.

V is TRBV6-2 or TRBV6-3 and J is TRBJ2-7, with 8 positions matching TRBD2. Germline V lookup: CDR1 MNHEY, CDR2 SVGEGT. Trimming cost V 2 bases and J 3 bases; bases outside gene matches: 6. CDR3 length equals 15 residues. CDR3 nucleotides: TGTGCCAGCAGTTACACCGGACTAGCTGTCTACGAGCAGTACTTC. Translating it yields CASSYTGLAVYEQYF.

The chain links TRBV11-2 to TRBJ1-4; D remains ambiguous. This CDR3 comprises 13 residues. V lost 3 bases to trimming and J lost 6 bases, with 8 bases between them. Germline-derived CDR1 and CDR2 are SGHAT and FQNNGV. The CDR3 loop is CASSFARDEKLFF. In DNA form, the CDR3 reads TGTGCCAGCAGCTTCGCCCGGGATGAAAAACTGTTTTTT.

The chain is built from TRBV5-4 and TRBJ2-1, with 10 positions matching TRBD2. Germline V lookup: CDR1 SGHNT, CDR2 YYREEE (reference sequence). The V gene end was trimmed by 5 bases and the J gene end by 7 bases; junction bases not matched to a gene: 15. There are 17 residues in the CDR3. The CDR3 sequence is CASSLPGLASAGNEQFF. DNA of the CDR3: TGTGCCAGCAGTCTCCCGGGACTAGCGTCCGCGGGGAATGAGCAGTTCTTC.

The chain combines TRBV19 with TRBJ2-2; unclear D gene. Per the germline V gene, CDR1 is LNHDA and CDR2 is SQIVND (reference sequence). V dropped 2 bases and J dropped 4 bases, with 11 bases sitting between them. The CDR3 loop spans 15 amino acids. CDR3 coding DNA: TGTGCCAGTAGTATAAGGGTAGTTCCCACCGGGGAGCTGTTTTTT. As protein: CASSIRVVPTGELFF.

The rearrangement uses TRBV27 and TRBJ2-5; D is possibly TRBD1 (5 bases). With 2 bases removed from V and 1 base from J, the gap between germline ends came to 14 bases. Germline lookup yields CDR1 MNHEY and CDR2 SMNVEV (reference sequence). The CDR3 length is 16 residues. The CDR3, as DNA: TGTGCCAGCAGTTTACTTGGGGCGCAGGGCCAAGAGACCCAGTACTTC. It codes for CASSLLGAQGQETQYF.

The V and J genes are TRBV3-1 (or the pseudogene TRBV3-2) and TRBJ1-6, with 7 bases fitting TRBD1. V trimming: 0 bases; J trimming: 7 bases; junction bases outside the gene matches: 3. Looked up from germline, CDR1 is LGHDT and CDR2 is YNNKEL (reference sequence). The CDR3 is made up of 15 amino acids. CDR3 coding DNA: TGTGCCAGCAGCCAAGATGACAGGGAAAATTCACCCCTCCACTTT. This translates into CASSQDDRENSPLHF.

The genes are TRBV9 and TRBJ1-2; TRBD1 matches 7 bases. J lost 4 bases, V lost 0 bases, and 6 bases had no gene match. Germline lookup yields CDR1 SGDLS and CDR2 YYNGEE. The CDR3 runs to 15 residues. For the CDR3, the DNA is TGTGCCAGCAGCGTAGGACAGGGAGGGAGCTATGGCTACACCTTC. Translation gives CASSVGQGGSYGYTF.

The gene calls are TRBV7-3 and TRBJ2-1; 7 nucleotides line up with TRBD2. CDR1 SGHTA and CDR2 FQGTGA come from the germline V gene. Germline trimming cut 2 bases from V and 0 bases from J; bases unmatched to any gene: 16. The CDR3 spans 20 residues. CDR3 loop: CASSLSPSLGRGDSYNEQFF. The DNA for the CDR3 is TGTGCCAGCAGCTTATCCCCATCGCTTGGTCGGGGGGACTCCTACAATGAGCAGTTCTTC.

This clone was observed a handful of times. The V and J genes are TRBV6-2 or TRBV6-3 and TRBJ2-2; D is uncertain. The CDR3 totals 16 residues. Per germline, CDR1 MNHEY and CDR2 SVGEGT. V shed 1 base and J shed 1 base, with 10 bases lying between them. DNA of the CDR3: TGTGCCAGCAGTTACTACCCGGATCAGAACACCGGGGAGCTGTTTTTT. Translating it yields CASSYYPDQNTGELFF.

This sequence joins TRBV7-2 and TRBJ2-3; 7 nucleotides match TRBD1. V shed 4 bases, J shed 6 bases, and the junction held 4 bases outside the gene matches. Germline V lookup: CDR1 SGHTA, CDR2 FQGNSA. The CDR3 covers 13 residues. CDR3 sequence (DNA): TGTGCCAGCAGCTCGACAGGGACGGATACGCAGTATTTT. This sequence encodes CASSSTGTDTQYF.

The rearrangement uses TRBV28 and TRBJ1-5; 10 nucleotides line up with TRBD1. The CDR3 is made up of 15 amino acids. Germline CDR1 reads MDHEN; CDR2 reads SYDVKM. V shed 5 bases and J 7 bases; nucleotides not matched to a gene: 8. The CDR3: CASSSTGTGVQPQHF. CDR3 DNA: TGTGCCAGCAGTAGCACCGGGACAGGGGTACAGCCCCAGCATTTT.

The rearrangement links TRBV5-1 to TRBJ2-3; 8 positions agree with TRBD2. This CDR3 is built from 15 residues. The junction had 4 bases not matched to a gene; V was cut back by 3 bases and J by 1 base. Germline V CDR1 and CDR2: SGHRS, YFSETQ. The chain's CDR3 is CASSSAGGRTDTQYF. CDR3 sequence (DNA): TGCGCCAGCAGCTCCGCGGGAGGTCGCACAGATACGCAGTATTTT.

The chain has TRBV27 and TRBJ2-5, with 15 nucleotides matching TRBD2. V gave up 7 bases and J gave up 5 bases; unmatched junction bases: 20. The CDR3 loop spans 20 amino acids. Per the germline V gene, CDR1 is MNHEY and CDR2 is SMNVEV (reference sequence). In nucleotides, the CDR3 is TGTGCCAGCACTTCAATGTCCCGGGGACTAGCGGGAGGCCGGGGGGAGACCCAGTACTTC. Translated: CASTSMSRGLAGGRGETQYF.

This sequence joins TRBV27 and TRBJ1-4; a possible D gene is TRBD1 (6 bases). The CDR3 has 15 amino acids. Trimming took off 3 bases at V and 7 bases at J, with 15 bases between the two ends. Germline V gene sequence: CDR1 MNHEY, CDR2 SMNVEV (reference sequence). CDR3 nucleotide sequence: TGTGCCAGCAGTTTTGGGAGGGGGGGGCTTGAAAAACTGTTTTTT. Its protein is CASSFGRGGLEKLFF.

This clone occurred once. The chain has TRBV13 and TRBJ2-7; 10 bases line up with TRBD1. Germline V gene data show CDR1 as PRHDT and CDR2 as FYEKMQ (reference sequence). Trimming cost V 5 bases and J 2 bases; bases outside gene matches: 6. This CDR3 is built from 15 residues. CDR3 coding DNA: TGTGCCAGCAGCGCCCGGGACAGGGGAACCTACGAGCAGTACTTC. This codes for CASSARDRGTYEQYF.

The rearrangement uses TRBV24-1 and TRBJ2-1; 9 nucleotides agree with TRBD1. Unmatched junction bases numbered 6, after V lost 4 bases and J lost 3 bases. CDR3 length: 16 residues. CDR1 and CDR2 from the germline V gene are KGHDR and SFDVKD. The CDR3 nucleotides are TGTGCCACCAGTGACACCCGACAGGGGGACTACAATGAGCAGTTCTTC. Residues: CATSDTRQGDYNEQFF.

The chain links TRBV15 to TRBJ2-7; TRBD2 might be the D (5 bases). The germline V gene has CDR1 LNHNV and CDR2 YYDKDF (reference sequence). The CDR3 loop spans 14 amino acids. Trimming left V 0 bases short and J 6 bases short, with 12 bases between. The CDR3 DNA reads TGTGCCACCAGCAGAGATATAGGAGGTAGCGAGCAGTACTTC. It encodes CATSRDIGGSEQYF.

The chain employs TRBV6-5 and TRBJ1-1, with D hard to call. Trimming took off 2 bases at V and 5 bases at J, with 12 bases between the two ends. Germline CDR1 is MNHEY and CDR2 is SVGAGI. CDR3 size: 14 residues. CDR3 sequence reads: CASSYDKKRTEAFF. The DNA for the CDR3 is TGTGCCAGCAGTTACGACAAGAAAAGGACTGAAGCTTTCTTT.

This chain joins TRBV4-3 and TRBJ2-7; perhaps TRBD2 as D (5 bases). Looked up from germline, CDR1 is LGHNA and CDR2 is YSLEER. The CDR3 has 15 residues. The ends were cut back, 3 bases at V and 1 base at J, with 13 bases in the middle. The CDR3 loop is CASSQGLANSYEQYF. DNA of the CDR3: TGCGCCAGCAGCCAGGGTCTAGCTAATTCCTACGAGCAGTACTTC.

V is TRBV7-3 and J is TRBJ2-3, with 10 bases matching TRBD2. The CDR3 consists of 18 residues. V was clipped by 1 base and J by 3 bases; unmatched bases: 10. Germline-derived CDR1 and CDR2 are SGHTA and FQGTGA. Written as DNA, the CDR3 is TGTGCCAGCAGCTTAATAGCGGCTAGCGGGAGTCTGACAGATACGCAGTATTTT. The encoded protein is CASSLIAASGSLTDTQYF. The whole variable domain, filled in from reference TRBV7-3 and TRBJ2-3, reads GAGVSQTPSNKVTEKGKYVELRCDPISGHTALYWYRQSLGQGPEFLIYFQGTGAADDSGLPNDRFFAVRPEGSVSTLKIQRTERGDSAVYLCASSLIAASGSLTDTQYFGPGTRLTVL.